This entry features one TCR beta chain sequence. Trimming pared 3 bases from V and 6 bases from J, leaving 18 bases between. Germline V gene lookup returns CDR1 MNHEY and CDR2 SVGEGT. This CDR3 region has 15 residues. The data stem from a study of blood T cell repertoires in COVID-19. Study as a whole: Sample material is recorded as cDNA or gDNA derived from T cells, B-cell-depleted T cells, or PBMCs.

Sequenced by immunoSEQ multiplex PCR; TCRdb stores in-frame clones only, minus some. There are 130,000 to 150,000 clones in the sample; about four fifths occur only once, and about 5.8% lies in the top ten. Across about two dozen US areas, participants ranged in age from about 18 to 89 years. Participant reports of clinical history set cohort assignment. This sequence was found in a woman aged 45 to 65 who had been exposed to COVID-19. The sample was PBMCs or T cells enriched from blood (not recorded which). This chain links TRBV6-2 or TRBV6-3 with TRBJ2-7; possibly TRBD2 for D (6 bases). Written as DNA, the CDR3 is TGTGCCAGCAGTTATACAACGTCGGGAGTTGGCGAGCAGTACTTC. Amino acid sequence: CASSYTTSGVGEQYF.